Listed below are T cell receptor beta chains from one sample, sequenced in a study of blood T cells in healthy people across ages. TCRdb reanalysed the 5' RACE reads using MiXCR and keeps one entry per CDR3 protein. The sample consists of nearly 800,000 distinct CDR3 sequences, 56% of them appearing once. The sequencing input was blood. All receptors derive from a middle-aged man in good health. Both conserved end residues are part of each CDR3. Clone size, where shown, is once, few, many, or a class for clones that have expanded.

TRBV5-6	TRBJ2-5	.	CASSLALGAVETQYF
TRBV12-3/TRBV12-4	TRBJ2-7	few	CASSGMGGSYEQYF
TRBV28	TRBJ1-1	once	CASSFAAYTEAFF
TRBV27	TRBJ2-7	few	CASSPQTGPWNEQYF
TRBV29-1	TRBJ1-2	.	CSEGRGLCYGYTF
TRBV9	TRBJ2-3	.	CASSATRGVPDTQYF
TRBV27	.	few	CASSRTWDYEQYF
TRBV5-1	.	few	CASSTRGQTYEQYF
TRBV24-1	TRBJ2-4	.	CATSERNKNIQYF
TRBV20-1	TRBJ2-7	few	CSARARLAGSSYEQYF
TRBV28	TRBJ1-4	.	CASSFGATNEKLFF
TRBV4-1	TRBJ1-1	.	CASSPTLMSGSTEAFF
TRBV7-9	TRBJ1-1	.	CASSLEMAGKAFF
TRBV6-5	TRBJ1-5	.	CASSSGTGFNQPQHF
TRBV7-2	TRBJ2-7	.	CASSLPFYEQYF
TRBV11-1	TRBJ1-5	.	CASSEPGQGTDYSNQPQHF
TRBV20-1	TRBJ2-3	few	CSAREFLGFAQYF
TRBV27	TRBJ1-6	.	CASSPDRAPLYNSPLHF
TRBV7-9	TRBJ2-3	few	CASSLASVRTDTQYF
TRBV28	TRBJ2-3	.	CASRLNGDTQYF
TRBV7-6	TRBJ2-4	.	CASSPYIAGGENIQYF
TRBV10-3	TRBJ2-7	.	CAISAREGYEQYF
TRBV13	TRBJ1-1	.	CASSLDTLTGANEGEISNTEAFF
TRBV10-3	TRBJ2-3	.	CAISGQGSSTDTQYF
TRBV7-7	TRBJ1-4	.	CASSSDWNEKLFF
TRBV29-1	.	.	CSAEQGAGETQYF
TRBV14	TRBJ2-1	.	CASSPLRQGATEQFF
TRBV9	TRBJ2-5	.	CASSVGRPLQETQYF
TRBV27	TRBJ2-1	.	CASAGPYNEQFF
TRBV12-3/TRBV12-4	TRBJ1-6	.	CASSFDVASSYNSPLHF
TRBV7-2	TRBJ2-3	.	CASSGTLALTQYF
TRBV12-3/TRBV12-4	TRBJ2-3	.	CASSPGTSGRVRTDMQYF
TRBV10-3	TRBJ2-5	.	CAISESRTSGGQETQYF
TRBV27	TRBJ1-6	.	CASSLTGVRSPLHF
TRBV6-6	TRBJ1-2	.	CASSYSRRLTLGYTF
TRBV5-6	.	.	CASSFATYNEQYF
TRBV12-3/TRBV12-4	TRBJ2-5	.	CASSLGQGGKETQYF
TRBV4-1	TRBJ2-7	.	CASSQVGSHEQYF
TRBV7-2	TRBJ2-1	.	CASSLLSGSYPHNEQFF
TRBV25-1	TRBJ2-1	few	CASPKGGDRGEQFF
TRBV25-1	TRBJ1-3	.	CASTLCRENSGNTIYF
TRBV28	TRBJ2-5	.	CTSSFGTVDQGETQYF
TRBV7-2	TRBJ2-1	few	CASSLLAGKYNEQFF
TRBV12-3/TRBV12-4	.	.	CASTLSGLTYEQYF
TRBV12-3/TRBV12-4	TRBJ2-3	many	CASSLVDTQYF
TRBV4-2	TRBJ2-3	once	CACSQERTSGARRFTDTQYF
TRBV20-1	.	.	CSAIRLAATGEQFF
TRBV29-1	TRBJ1-5	.	CGVGQANSNQPQHF
TRBV29-1	TRBJ2-2	.	CSVGNSLNTGELFF
TRBV12-3/TRBV12-4	TRBJ1-6	.	CASSFEGGRSPLHF
TRBV12-3/TRBV12-4	TRBJ2-3	.	CASSPRLAGLTDTQYF
TRBV18	TRBJ2-7	once	CASSPPKGALGEQYF
TRBV3-1	TRBJ1-2	few	CASSPITGQRNYGYTF